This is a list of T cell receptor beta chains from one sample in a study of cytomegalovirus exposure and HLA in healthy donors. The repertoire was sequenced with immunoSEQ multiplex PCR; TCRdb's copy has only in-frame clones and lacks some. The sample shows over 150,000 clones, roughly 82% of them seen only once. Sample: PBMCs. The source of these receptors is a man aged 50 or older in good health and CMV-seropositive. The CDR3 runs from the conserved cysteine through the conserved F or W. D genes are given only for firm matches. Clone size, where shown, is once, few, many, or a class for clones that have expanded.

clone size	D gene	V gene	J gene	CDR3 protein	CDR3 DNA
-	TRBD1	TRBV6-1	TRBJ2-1	CASSEGGWDSGHEQFF	TGTGCCAGCAGTGAGGGCGGGTGGGACAGTGGACATGAGCAGTTCTTC
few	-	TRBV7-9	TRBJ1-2	CASSLGYSQGYTF	TGTGCCAGCAGCTTAGGCTACAGCCAGGGCTACACCTTC
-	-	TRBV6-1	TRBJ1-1	CASRRGGSTEAFF	TGTGCCAGCAGGAGGGGAGGATCCACTGAAGCTTTCTTT
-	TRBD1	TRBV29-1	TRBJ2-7	CSVGTGEIYEQYF	TGCAGCGTTGGGACAGGGGAGATCTACGAGCAGTACTTC
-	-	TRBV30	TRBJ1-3	CARDEGSGNTIYF	TGTGCCCGAGACGAGGGCTCTGGAAACACCATATATTTT
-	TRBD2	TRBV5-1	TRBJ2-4	CASSTGTSSFGAKNIQYF	TGCGCCAGCAGCACCGGGACTAGCAGCTTTGGAGCCAAAAACATTCAGTACTTC
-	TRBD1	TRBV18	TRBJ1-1	CASSPLDNRGDDTEAFF	TGTGCCAGCTCACCACTGGACAACAGGGGAGATGACACTGAAGCTTTCTTT
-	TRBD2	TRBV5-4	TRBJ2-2	CASSRVGSGDANTGELFF	TGTGCCAGCAGCCGGGTGGGTAGCGGGGACGCGAACACCGGGGAGCTGTTTTTT
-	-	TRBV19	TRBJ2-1	CASSITGPTVEQFF	TGTGCCAGTAGTATAACAGGGCCTACGGTTGAGCAGTTCTTC
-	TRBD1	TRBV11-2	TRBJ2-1	CASSNTGGYPGMDNEQFF	TGTGCCAGCAGCAACACAGGGGGCTACCCTGGAATGGACAATGAGCAGTTCTTC
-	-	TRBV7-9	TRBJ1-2	CASSLADPARGYTF	TGTGCCAGCAGCTTAGCGGACCCCGCGCGGGGATACACCTTC
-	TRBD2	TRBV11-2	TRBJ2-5	CASSLRLAEAATQYF	TGTGCCAGCAGCTTAAGACTAGCGGAGGCAGCCACCCAGTACTTC
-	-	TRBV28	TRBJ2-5	CASSLGGQRTQYF	TGTGCCAGCAGTTTAGGGGGACAAAGAACTCAGTACTTC
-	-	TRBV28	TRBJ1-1	CASSSYQGTVDTEAFF	TGTGCCAGCAGTTCCTACCAGGGGACGGTGGACACTGAAGCTTTCTTT
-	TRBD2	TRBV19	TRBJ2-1	CASSIARLAGNEQFF	TGTGCCAGTAGTATAGCCCGCCTAGCGGGCAATGAGCAGTTCTTC
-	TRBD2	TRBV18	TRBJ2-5	CASSPIAGRAETQYF	TGTGCCAGCTCACCAATCGCAGGGAGGGCAGAGACCCAGTACTTC
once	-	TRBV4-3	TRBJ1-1	CASSQVWAGTEAFF	TGCGCCAGCAGCCAAGTTTGGGCGGGCACTGAAGCTTTCTTT
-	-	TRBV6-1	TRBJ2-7	CASSRTWGEVEQYF	TGTGCCAGCAGCCGAACCTGGGGGGAGGTCGAGCAGTACTTC
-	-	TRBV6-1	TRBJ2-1	CASRALAEYNEQFF	TGTGCCAGCAGGGCCTTAGCAGAATACAATGAGCAGTTCTTC
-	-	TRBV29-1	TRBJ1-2	CSVAPGGYTF	TGCAGCGTTGCCCCGGGGGGCTACACCTTC
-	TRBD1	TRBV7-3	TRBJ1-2	CASSPNPGQRFTF	TGTGCCAGCAGCCCTAACCCGGGACAGAGATTCACCTTC
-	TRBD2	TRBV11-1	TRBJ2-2	CASSPAGVGTGELFF	TGTGCCAGCAGCCCTGCGGGGGTTGGCACCGGGGAGCTGTTTTTT
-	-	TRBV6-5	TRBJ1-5	CASSYRRISNQPQHF	TGTGCCAGCAGTTACCGGCGGATTAGCAATCAGCCCCAGCATTTT
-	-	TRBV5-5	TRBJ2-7	CASSFTQSYEQYF	TGTGCCAGCAGCTTTACGCAGTCCTACGAGCAGTACTTC
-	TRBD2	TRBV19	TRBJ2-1	CASSRLAGGLWNEQFF	TGTGCCAGTAGCCGACTAGCGGGAGGGCTATGGAATGAGCAGTTCTTC
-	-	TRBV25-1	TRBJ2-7	CASRAREPYEQYF	TGTGCCAGCAGGGCGCGGGAACCCTACGAGCAGTACTTC
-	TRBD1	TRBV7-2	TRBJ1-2	CASSLLHSWTGGSYGYTF	TGTGCCAGCAGCTTACTCCACAGTTGGACAGGGGGGTCCTATGGCTACACCTTC
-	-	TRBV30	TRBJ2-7	CAWKSSYEQYF	TGTGCCTGGAAGAGCTCCTACGAGCAGTACTTC
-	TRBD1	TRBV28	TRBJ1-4	CASSSAPGQGEEKLFF	TGTGCCAGCAGTTCAGCCCCGGGACAGGGGGAAGAAAAACTGTTTTTT
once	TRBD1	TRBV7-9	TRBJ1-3	CASSPRTEDRGVDGNTIYF	TGTGCCAGCAGCCCCCGGACAGAGGACAGGGGAGTTGATGGAAACACCATATATTTT
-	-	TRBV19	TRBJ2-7	CASSFTTLGGEQYF	TGTGCCAGTAGTTTCACCACTCTGGGGGGCGAGCAGTACTTC
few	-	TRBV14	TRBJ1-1	CASSPMNTEAFF	TGTGCCAGCAGCCCTATGAACACTGAAGCTTTCTTT
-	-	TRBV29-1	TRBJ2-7	CSVEVDRPLSYEQYF	TGCAGCGTTGAAGTTGACAGGCCCCTCTCCTACGAGCAGTACTTC
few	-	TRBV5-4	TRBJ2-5	CASSRPGVSETQYF	TGTGCCAGCAGCCGGCCCGGGGTCTCAGAGACCCAGTACTTC
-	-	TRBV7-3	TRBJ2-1	CASSDPGVGEQFF	TGTGCCAGCAGCGACCCCGGGGTTGGTGAGCAGTTCTTC
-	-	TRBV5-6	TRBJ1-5	CASSLFAGGNQPQHF	TGTGCCAGCAGCTTATTTGCAGGGGGCAATCAGCCCCAGCATTTT
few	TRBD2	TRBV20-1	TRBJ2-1	CSARDERGPIF	TGCAGTGCTAGAGATGAGCGGGGCCCCATCTTC
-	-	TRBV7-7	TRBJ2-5	CASSLAGTDMETQYF	TGTGCTAGCAGCTTAGCCGGGACTGATATGGAGACCCAGTACTTC
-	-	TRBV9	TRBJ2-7	CASSAGDFNEQYF	TGTGCCAGCAGCGCTGGGGACTTCAACGAGCAGTACTTC
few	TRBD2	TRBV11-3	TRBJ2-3	CASSAGTSRTGTDTQYF	TGTGCCAGCAGCGCCGGGACTAGTCGGACCGGCACAGATACGCAGTATTTT
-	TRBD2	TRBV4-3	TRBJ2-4	CASSQESTSGGAGNSQYF	TGCGCCAGCAGCCAAGAATCGACTAGCGGGGGGGCCGGAAACAGTCAGTACTTC
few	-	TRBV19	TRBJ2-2	CASSNRVVTGELFF	TGTGCCAGTAGTAACAGGGTGGTTACCGGGGAGCTGTTTTTT
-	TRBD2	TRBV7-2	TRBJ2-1	CASSPGLDSYNEQFF	TGTGCCAGCAGCCCTGGACTAGACTCCTACAATGAGCAGTTCTTC
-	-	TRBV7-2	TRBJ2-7	CASSSGGLSYEQYF	TGTGCCAGCAGCTCGGGGGGCCTCTCCTACGAGCAGTACTTC
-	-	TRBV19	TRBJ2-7	CASSITGVYEQYF	TGTGCCAGTAGTATTACAGGAGTCTACGAGCAGTACTTC
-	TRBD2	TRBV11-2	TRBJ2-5	CASSQRGASGLDTQYF	TGTGCCAGCAGCCAACGAGGGGCTAGCGGGTTGGATACCCAGTACTTC
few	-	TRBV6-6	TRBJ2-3	CASDGTPPPQYF	TGTGCCAGCGATGGGACTCCCCCCCCGCAGTATTTT
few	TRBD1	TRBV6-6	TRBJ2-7	CASRRRDRGYEQYF	TGTGCCAGCAGACGACGGGACAGGGGGTACGAGCAGTACTTC
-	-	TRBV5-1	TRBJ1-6	CASRAGGLINSPLHF	TGCGCCAGCAGAGCGGGGGGGTTGATTAATTCACCCCTCCACTTT
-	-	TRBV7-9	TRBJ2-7	CASSTGTRGEQYF	TGTGCCAGCAGCACAGGGACAAGGGGCGAGCAGTACTTC
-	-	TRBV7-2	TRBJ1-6	CASSFFRVLKDSPLHF	TGTGCCAGCAGCTTCTTTCGGGTTCTAAAGGATTCACCCCTCCACTTT
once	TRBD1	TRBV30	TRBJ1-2	CAWSWGTGAGYTF	TGTGCCTGGAGTTGGGGGACAGGGGCTGGCTACACCTTC
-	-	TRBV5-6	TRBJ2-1	CASSLYWTVQNEQFF	TGTGCCAGCAGCTTGTATTGGACAGTCCAAAATGAGCAGTTCTTC
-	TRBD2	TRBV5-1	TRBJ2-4	CASSLGASGRANIQYF	TGCGCCAGCAGCTTGGGGGCTAGCGGGAGGGCCAACATTCAGTACTTC
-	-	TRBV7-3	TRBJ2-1	CASSLGGSYNEQFF	TGTGCCAGCAGCTTGGGAGGCTCCTACAATGAGCAGTTCTTC